Presented here are 29 T cell receptor beta chains from one specimen sequenced in a study of CD8+ T cells in alopecia areata. Sequencing used cDNA as its template, made by extracting RNA and reverse transcribing it. TCRdb keeps only in-frame clones here, not all; method: immunoSEQ multiplex PCR. The repertoire holds about 180,000 clones, with roughly 50% as singletons. As to treatment: oral pan-JAK inhibitor, 5-10 mg twice daily. Sequences were derived from CD8+ T cells sorted from blood, sampled at week 24, from a patient treated with tofacitinib. All receptors come from a human donor with alopecia areata.

The V and J genes are TRBV5-1 and TRBJ2-7; D possibly uses TRBD1 or TRBD2 (5 bases each). The germline CDR1 and CDR2 sequences are SGHRS and YFSETQ. The ends were cut back, 4 bases at V and 5 bases at J, with 13 bases in the middle. This CDR3 is 13 amino acids long. CDR3 in amino acids: CASSNTVGDEQYF. The CDR3 nucleotides are TGCGCCAGCAGCAACACAGTGGGGGACGAGCAGTACTTC.

This clone was detected a few times. The genes are TRBV5-4 and TRBJ2-1; possible D gene TRBD1, 5 bases. This CDR3 has 12 amino acids. V gave up 3 bases and J gave up 6 bases, with 7 bases separating them. CDR1 is SGHNT, CDR2 YYREEE, per germline (reference sequence). As DNA, the CDR3 is TGTGCCAGCAGCTCGACAGTCAATGAGCAGTTCTTC. Its translation: CASSSTVNEQFF.

This clone came up a few times. CDR3 nucleotides: TGCGCCAGCAGCCAAACAAAGGGGCGTGAAGCTTTCTTT. It is translated as CASSQTKGREAFF. This chain connects TRBV4-3 to TRBJ1-1; TRBD1 might be the D (5 bases). With 2 bases removed from V and 7 bases from J, the gap between germline ends came to 11 bases. Germline V gene data show CDR1 as LGHNA and CDR2 as YSLEER. This CDR3 is 13 amino acids long.

This clone was observed a handful of times. CDR3 sequence reads: CASSLHINTEAFF. The CDR3 nucleotides are TGTGCCAGCAGCTTACACATAAACACTGAAGCTTTCTTT. The chain recombines TRBV7-2 with TRBJ1-1; no clear D gene. Between the trimmed V and J ends, which lost 2 bases and 2 bases, there was a span of 6 bases. Germline lookup yields CDR1 SGHTA and CDR2 FQGNSA. The CDR3 is 13 residues long.

The rearrangement uses TRBV9 and TRBJ1-5, with D hard to call. V lost 2 bases and J lost 1, with 4 bases in between. The CDR3 runs to 13 residues. CDR1 is SGDLS and CDR2 is YYNGEE in the germline V gene. The CDR3 region is CASSVNSNQPQHF. CDR3 nucleotide sequence: TGTGCCAGCAGCGTGAACAGCAATCAGCCCCAGCATTTT.

The CDR3, as DNA: TGTGCCAGCAGTCTCCCCGGGGGGAACACTGAAGCTTTCTTT. It translates to CASSLPGGNTEAFF. This sequence joins TRBV27 and TRBJ1-1, with a tentative D call TRBD1 (5 bases). The V gene lost 5 bases and the J gene lost 1 base, with 11 bases spanning the gap. This CDR3 contains 14 residues. Per the germline V gene, CDR1 is MNHEY and CDR2 is SMNVEV (reference sequence).

This clone was detected only once. V is TRBV29-1 and J is TRBJ1-3; 11 bases match TRBD1. This CDR3 spans 12 amino acids. Germline V lookup: CDR1 SQVTM, CDR2 ANQGSEA. CDR3 residues: CGGQGAGNTIYF. Written as DNA, the CDR3 is TGCGGGGGACAGGGGGCTGGAAACACCATATATTTT.

There are a few counts of this clone. The chain has TRBV27 and TRBJ1-2; D might be TRBD1 (6 bases). The CDR3 is made up of 16 amino acids. Germline V gene data show CDR1 as MNHEY and CDR2 as SMNVEV (reference sequence). V gave up 6 bases and J gave up 0 bases, with 17 bases separating them. This chain's CDR3 is CASSPSGGDTNYGYTF. CDR3 DNA: TGTGCCAGCAGCCCGAGCGGGGGGGACACTAACTATGGCTACACCTTC.

This rearrangement joins TRBV5-1 to TRBJ2-7, with TRBD2 identical over 7 bases. Per the germline V gene, CDR1 is SGHRS and CDR2 is YFSETQ. The CDR3 has 17 residues. Trimming at V came to 0 bases and at J to 1 base, leaving 10 bases not matched to a gene. The CDR3 here is CASSLGLGGSQSYEQYF. CDR3 nucleotides: TGCGCCAGCAGCTTGGGTCTCGGGGGGTCCCAATCCTACGAGCAGTACTTC. The full variable domain, in which reference TRBV5-1 and TRBJ2-7 provide the parts outside the CDR3, is KAGVTQTPRYLIKTRGQQVTLSCSPISGHRSVSWYQQTPGQGLQFLFEYFSETQRNKGNFPGRFSGRQFSNSRSEMNVSTLELGDSALYLCASSLGLGGSQSYEQYFGPGTRLTVT.

The chain combines TRBV30 with TRBJ2-1, with a weak D call TRBD2 (6 bases). Per the germline V gene, CDR1 is GTSNPN and CDR2 is SVGIG (reference sequence). This CDR3 is 14 amino acids long. Trimming pared 0 bases from V and 6 bases from J, leaving 12 bases between. CDR3 DNA: TGTGCCTGGAGTGTAACTAGCTTTGGCAATGAGCAGTTCTTC. It yields the protein CAWSVTSFGNEQFF. Full variable domain (missing parts from reference TRBV30 and TRBJ2-1): SQTIHQWPATLVQPVGSPLSLECTVEGTSNPNLYWYRQAAGRGLQLLFYSVGIGQISSEVPQNLSASRPQDRQFILSSKKLLLSDSGFYLCAWSVTSFGNEQFFGPGTRLTVL.

By frequency in the sample, this clone is medium-sized. The V gene is TRBV6-4, the J gene TRBJ2-2; D gene unclear. Germline V gives CDR1 MRHNA, CDR2 SNTAGT. This CDR3 spans 13 amino acids. Trimming took 5 bases from V and 0 from J, leaving 4 bases between them. In nucleotides, the CDR3 is TGTGCCAGCAGTACCACGAACACCGGGGAGCTGTTTTTT. It encodes CASSTTNTGELFF.

V gene TRBV29-1 combines with J gene TRBJ1-2, with D perhaps TRBD1 (6 bases). Trimming pared 2 bases from V and 6 bases from J, leaving 13 bases between. The CDR3 length is 13 residues. In germline, CDR1 is SQVTM, CDR2 ANQGSEA. This CDR3 is CSVERGAGNGYTF. In DNA, the CDR3 is TGCAGCGTTGAACGGGGGGCCGGTAATGGCTACACCTTC.

The rearrangement links TRBV6-1 to TRBJ2-1; D is unclear. The germline V gene has CDR1 MNHNS and CDR2 SASEGT. The length of the CDR3 is 12 residues. Trimming left V 5 bases short and J 5 bases short, with 7 bases between. For the CDR3, the DNA is TGTGCCAGCAGTTTGCCTGACAATGAGCAGTTCTTC. Translation gives CASSLPDNEQFF.

This chain connects TRBV29-1 to TRBJ1-2; weak D call: TRBD1 (5 bases). CDR1 is SQVTM and CDR2 is ANQGSEA in the germline V gene. Trimming pared 1 base from V and 8 bases from J, leaving 23 bases between. This CDR3 contains 16 residues. The CDR3 loop reads CSVEARLGGGIVGYTF. Written as DNA, the CDR3 is TGCAGCGTTGAAGCGCGATTGGGGGGAGGCATAGTGGGCTACACCTTC. The full variable domain, rest sourced from reference TRBV29-1 and TRBJ1-2, is SAVISQKPSRDICQRGTSLTIQCQVDSQVTMMFWYRQQPGQSLTLIATANQGSEATYESGFVIDKFPISRPNLTFSTLTVSNMSPEDSSIYLCSVEARLGGGIVGYTFGSGTRLTVV.

The chain uses TRBV27 and TRBJ1-6; TRBD1 matches at 8 bases. Germline lookup yields CDR1 MNHEY and CDR2 SMNVEV (reference sequence). The CDR3 loop spans 14 amino acids. V lost 6 bases to trimming and J lost 6 bases; unmatched junction nucleotides: 4. CDR3: CASSLDRVNSPLHF. In DNA, the CDR3 is TGTGCCAGCAGCTTGGACAGGGTTAATTCACCCCTCCACTTT.

The chain recombines TRBV6-1 with TRBJ2-5; 9 bases are a match to TRBD1. Germline V lookup: CDR1 MNHNS, CDR2 SASEGT. The CDR3 sequence is 16 residues long. The V and J ends lost 4 bases and 4 bases, in that order; junction bases with no gene match: 10. The CDR3 coding sequence is TGTGCCAGCAGTGGAACGGGACAGGGACGTCTAGAGACCCAGTACTTC. It encodes CASSGTGQGRLETQYF.

The chain couples TRBV9 to TRBJ2-5; 7 bases are a match to TRBD1. Losses at the gene ends were 3 bases for V and 3 bases for J; bases not matched to a gene: 11. The CDR3 sequence is 16 residues long. Germline V CDR1 and CDR2: SGDLS, YYNGEE. The CDR3 nucleotides read TGTGCCAGCAGCGAGGGAGCAGGGGGTATCGAAGAGACCCAGTACTTC. Translated: CASSEGAGGIEETQYF.

This chain connects TRBV25-1 to TRBJ2-7, with a tentative D call TRBD2 (6 bases). V lost 6 bases to trimming and J lost 2 bases, with 11 bases between them. From germline, CDR1 is MGHDK and CDR2 SYGVNS. The CDR3 sequence is 13 residues long. CDR3 nucleotide sequence: TGTGCCAGCAGGGAGGGCGCCGCCTACGAGCAGTACTTC. Translating gives CASREGAAYEQYF.

The CDR3 DNA reads TGCGCCAGCAGCCAAGAAAGCGGGGGGGCCTACGAGCAGTACTTC. This codes for CASSQESGGAYEQYF. V and J are TRBV4-3 and TRBJ2-7; 10 bases align to TRBD2. V shed 0 bases, J shed 2 bases, and the junction held 1 base outside the gene matches. CDR1 and CDR2 (germline): LGHNA, YSLEER. This CDR3 contains 15 residues.

This chain uses TRBV15 with TRBJ1-5, with D possibly matching TRBD1 (6 bases). The V and J ends lost 0 bases and 5 bases respectively, with 26 bases between them. The germline gives CDR1 LNHNV, CDR2 YYDKDF (reference sequence). CDR3 length: 20 amino acids. The CDR3 DNA is TGTGCCACCAGCAGAGAATATAGAATCACCCAGGGGCTGGCCGATCAGCCCCAGCATTTT. Protein product: CATSREYRITQGLADQPQHF.

CDR3 DNA sequence: TGTGCCATCAGGGCTTGGGCGGAAGGGAACACAGATACGCAGTATTTT. Its translation is CAIRAWAEGNTDTQYF. The chain recombines TRBV10-3 with TRBJ2-3; D ambiguous. The CDR3 runs to 16 residues. Germline assignment: CDR1 ENHRY and CDR2 SYGVKD. Trimming pared 6 bases from V and 2 bases from J, leaving 18 bases between.

This sequence joins TRBV2 and TRBJ2-6; D call uncertain. V lost 8 bases to trimming and J lost 2 bases, with 16 bases between them. CDR3 length: 16 residues. Germline V CDR1 and CDR2: SNHLY, FYNNEI. The DNA of the CDR3 is TGTGCCAGCGTGTGGTCAGGAGAGGCTGGGGCCAACGTCCTGACTTTC. Its protein product is CASVWSGEAGANVLTF.

V gene TRBV30 combines with J gene TRBJ1-1; D gene ambiguous. CDR3 length: 15 residues. Per germline, CDR1 GTSNPN and CDR2 SVGIG (reference sequence). Between the trimmed V and J ends, which lost 3 bases and 8 bases, there was a span of 22 bases. CDR3 sequence reads: CAWRPSDGDGQEAFF. The CDR3 coding sequence is TGTGCCTGGAGACCCTCCGACGGCGACGGTCAAGAAGCTTTCTTT.

This clone showed up just a few times. This chain joins TRBV4-3 and TRBJ2-3; weak D call: TRBD2 (5 bases). The length of the CDR3 is 20 residues. V lost 0 bases and J lost 3, with 25 bases in between. Germline V gene sequence: CDR1 LGHNA, CDR2 YSLEER. This chain's CDR3 is CASSQDLIGEPHVSTDTQYF. CDR3 nucleotides: TGCGCCAGCAGCCAAGATTTGATCGGGGAGCCCCATGTGTCAACAGATACGCAGTATTTT.

The sample holds one count of this clone. Additional DNA sequences in this sample encode the identical CDR3. The rearrangement uses TRBV9 and TRBJ1-5; D is ambiguous. This CDR3 contains 13 residues. V was cut by 2 bases and J by 0 bases, with 3 bases left in between. CDR1 SGDLS and CDR2 YYNGEE come from the germline V gene. The CDR3 sequence is CASSVGSNQPQHF. CDR3 DNA sequence: TGTGCCAGCAGCGTGGGTAGCAATCAGCCCCAGCATTTT.

This clone has a handful of counts. The gene calls are TRBV13 and TRBJ1-5; D might be TRBD1 (5 bases). Trimming left V 6 bases short and J 7 bases short, with 13 bases between. Germline CDR1 and CDR2: PRHDT and FYEKMQ (reference sequence). The CDR3 totals 13 residues. CDR3 sequence (DNA): TGTGCCAGCAGTCCTGGGGGGGTGCAGCCCCAGCATTTT. Protein sequence: CASSPGGVQPQHF.

The chain combines TRBV11-2 with TRBJ2-7; a possible D gene is TRBD2 (6 bases). The CDR3 consists of 16 residues. Germline CDR1 and CDR2: SGHAT and FQNNGV. V lost 1 base, J lost 1 base, and 14 bases lay in between. The CDR3 coding sequence is TGTGCCAGCAGCTTAGTAAGTCTAGCGACTTCCTACGAGCAGTACTTC. This translates into CASSLVSLATSYEQYF.

This clone has just one count. The rearrangement links TRBV6-5 to TRBJ1-1; TRBD1 might be the D (5 bases). The CDR3 contains 14 residues. V lost 2 bases, J lost 4 bases, and 11 bases lay in between. Germline V gene sequence: CDR1 MNHEY, CDR2 SVGAGI. The CDR3 loop reads CASSYPGGSTEAFF. CDR3 coding DNA: TGTGCCAGCAGTTACCCGGGGGGGAGCACTGAAGCTTTCTTT.

The CDR3 DNA follows: TGTGCCATCAGTGTTTCCGTTGGACAGCAGAACTATGGCTACACCTTC. The encoded protein is CAISVSVGQQNYGYTF. The genes are TRBV10-3 and TRBJ1-2, with D perhaps matching TRBD1 (6 bases). The germline CDR1 and CDR2 sequences are ENHRY and SYGVKD. The CDR3 has 16 amino acids. Between the trimmed V and J ends, which lost 4 bases and 2 bases, there was a span of 17 bases.